This T cell receptor (beta chain) was obtained from a study of blood T cell repertoires in COVID-19. Study-level background: Italy, Spain and the United States were the sources of the convalescent and acute COVID-19 samples.

There are 14 residues in the CDR3. The germline V gene encodes CDR1 SNHLY and CDR2 FYNNEI. J was trimmed by 7 bases and V by 11 bases; bases with no gene match: 8. In the authors' workflow: Nucleated cell number was recorded as an estimate derived from reference gene primer amplification. TCRdb keeps only in-frame clones here, not all; method: immunoSEQ multiplex PCR. Clone size and V and J calls were adopted from that table, with D and trimming inferred from the DNA. Of roughly 260,000 clones in the sample, approximately 86% are singletons; the top ten hold roughly 9.8%. This clone was counted a few times.

The sample was peripheral blood. This chain uses TRBV2 with TRBJ2-1; 13 bases fit TRBD2. This receptor was obtained from a man between 40 and 49 years old who had recovered from COVID-19. The CDR3 DNA sequence: TGTGCCGCTCGACTAGCGGGAGGAAGAAATGAGCAGTTCTTC. It codes for CAARLAGGRNEQFF.